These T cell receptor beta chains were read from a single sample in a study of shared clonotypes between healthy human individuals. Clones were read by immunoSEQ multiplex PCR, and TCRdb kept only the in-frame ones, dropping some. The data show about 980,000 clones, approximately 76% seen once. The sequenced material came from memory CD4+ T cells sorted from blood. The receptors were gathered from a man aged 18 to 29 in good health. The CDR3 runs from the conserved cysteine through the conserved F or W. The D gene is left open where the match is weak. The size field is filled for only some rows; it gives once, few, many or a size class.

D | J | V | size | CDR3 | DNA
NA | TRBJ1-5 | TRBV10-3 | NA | CAISESGGSNQPQHF | TGTGCCATCAGTGAGTCGGGCGGTAGCAATCAGCCCCAGCATTTT
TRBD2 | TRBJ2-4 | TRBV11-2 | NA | CASSQNPGTSDGAKNIQYF | TGTGCCAGCAGCCAAAACCCCGGGACTAGCGATGGGGCCAAAAACATTCAGTACTTC
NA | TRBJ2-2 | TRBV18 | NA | CASSPVSANTGELFF | TGTGCCAGCTCACCGGTCAGCGCGAACACCGGGGAGCTGTTTTTT
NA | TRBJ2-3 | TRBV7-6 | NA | CASSPLHTDTQYF | TGTGCCAGCAGCCCCCTCCACACAGATACGCAGTATTTT
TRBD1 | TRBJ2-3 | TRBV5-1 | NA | CASSRDRGWADTQYF | TGCGCCAGCAGCCGTGACAGGGGATGGGCAGATACGCAGTATTTT
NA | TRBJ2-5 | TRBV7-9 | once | CASGRQGGETQYF | TGTGCCAGCGGGCGGCAGGGAGGAGAGACCCAGTACTTC
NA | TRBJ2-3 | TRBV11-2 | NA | CASSLVRGATDTQYF | TGTGCCAGCAGCTTAGTCCGGGGAGCGACAGATACGCAGTATTTT
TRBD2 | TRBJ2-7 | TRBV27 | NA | CASSFSVTSGQGEQYF | TGTGCCAGCAGTTTTAGCGTTACTAGCGGGCAGGGGGAGCAGTACTTC
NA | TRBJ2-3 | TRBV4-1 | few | CASSHPFTTGENTQYF | TGCGCCAGCAGCCACCCCTTTACGACCGGTGAAAATACGCAGTATTTT
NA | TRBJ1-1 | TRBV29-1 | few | CSVVGRANTEAFF | TGCAGCGTTGTGGGCAGAGCGAACACTGAAGCTTTCTTT
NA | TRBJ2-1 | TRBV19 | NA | CASKGEAYNEQFF | TGTGCCAGTAAAGGCGAGGCCTACAATGAGCAGTTCTTC
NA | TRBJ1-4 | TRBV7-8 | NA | CASSPGQFKLFF | TGTGCCAGCAGCCCCGGACAGTTTAAACTGTTTTTT
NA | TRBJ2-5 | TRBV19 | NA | CASSIRSGTGVTQTRETQYF | TGTGCCAGTAGTATAAGGAGTGGGACGGGGGTCACCCAAACGCGGGAGACCCAGTACTTC
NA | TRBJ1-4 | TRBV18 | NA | CASSPGGAANEKLFF | TGTGCCAGCTCACCAGGGGGTGCGGCTAATGAAAAACTGTTTTTT
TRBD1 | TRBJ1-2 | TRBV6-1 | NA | CASSGRQGKGGYTF | TGTGCCAGCAGTGGACGACAGGGGAAGGGTGGCTACACCTTC
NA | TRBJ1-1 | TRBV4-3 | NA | CASSPSITNTEAFF | TGCGCCAGCAGCCCATCCATCACGAACACTGAAGCTTTCTTT
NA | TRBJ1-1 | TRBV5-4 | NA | CASSFGGQYTEAFF | TGTGCCAGCAGCTTCGGGGGCCAGTACACTGAAGCTTTCTTT
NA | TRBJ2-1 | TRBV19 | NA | CASSIRGGEQFF | TGTGCCAGTAGTATCAGAGGGGGTGAGCAGTTCTTC
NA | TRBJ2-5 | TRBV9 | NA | CASSVSARSVETQYF | TGTGCCAGCAGCGTCTCGGCTAGAAGCGTGGAGACCCAGTACTTC
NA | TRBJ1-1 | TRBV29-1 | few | CSVSMNTEAFF | TGCAGCGTTAGTATGAACACTGAAGCTTTCTTT